The 9 T cell receptor beta chains reported below all come from one sample, sequenced in a study of shared clonotypes between healthy human individuals. CD45RO-negative, CCR7-positively selected cells formed the naive CD8 fraction, excluding terminally differentiated effector memory CD45RA+ cells. The protocol was immunoSEQ multiplex PCR, while the TCRdb copy is restricted to in-frame clones and leaves out a portion. The sample lists some 2,000,000 clones, about 95% occurring once. Sequencing input: naive CD8+ T cells sorted from blood. The receptors originated from a man aged 18 to 29 in good health.

J is TRBJ2-7 and V is TRBV7-9; 7 positions match TRBD1. Germline V gives CDR1 SEHNR, CDR2 FQNEAQ (reference sequence). The CDR3 is 12 residues long. The trim removed 7 bases at V and 5 bases at J, leaving 5 bases unmatched. Here the CDR3 DNA reads TGTGCCAGCACCCTGACAGGGCACGAGCAGTACTTC. It specifies CASTLTGHEQYF.

The chain combines TRBV27 with TRBJ2-7, with 9 bases aligning to TRBD2. The J segment lost 3 bases and the V segment lost 6 bases, leaving 6 bases of the junction unmatched. Germline CDR1 is MNHEY and CDR2 is SMNVEV (reference sequence). CDR3 length equals 14 residues. In nucleotides, the CDR3 is TGTGCCAGCAGATTAGCGGGAGTCGGCTACGAGCAGTACTTC. Protein sequence: CASRLAGVGYEQYF.

The V call is TRBV2, the J call TRBJ2-7; weak D call: TRBD2 (6 bases). The CDR3 runs to 15 residues. CDR1 is SNHLY and CDR2 is FYNNEI in the germline V gene. V was pared by 8 bases and J by 1 base, with 18 bases between. CDR3 in DNA: TGTGCCAGCGGATCATACGCGGGGATTTCCTACGAGCAGTACTTC. Protein sequence: CASGSYAGISYEQYF. Using reference TRBV2 and TRBJ2-7 for the parts outside the CDR3, the full variable domain is EPEVTQTPSHQVTQMGQEVILRCVPISNHLYFYWYRQILGQKVEFLVSFYNNEISEKSEIFDDQFSVERPDGSNFTLKIRSTKLEDSAMYFCASGSYAGISYEQYFGPGTRLTVT.

The chain uses TRBV9 and TRBJ2-2, with TRBD1 matching over 9 bases. The CDR3 has 14 amino acids. The germline CDR1 and CDR2 sequences are SGDLS and YYNGEE. Losses at the gene ends were 4 bases for V and 7 bases for J; bases not matched to a gene: 5. The DNA of the CDR3 is TGTGCCAGCAGCCCCGGGACAGGGTACGGGGAGCTGTTTTTT. The encoded protein is CASSPGTGYGELFF.

The chain carries TRBV19 and TRBJ1-5; D gene unclear. The CDR3 has 15 residues. V lost 3 bases and J 5 bases, leaving 14 bases between the germline ends. Germline V lookup: CDR1 LNHDA, CDR2 SQIVND (reference sequence). The CDR3 reads CASSISSTVDQPQHF. For the CDR3, the DNA is TGTGCCAGTAGTATTTCATCGACGGTGGATCAGCCCCAGCATTTT.

The rearrangement joins TRBV2 to TRBJ1-5, with D possibly being TRBD1 (6 bases). Looked up from germline, CDR1 is SNHLY and CDR2 is FYNNEI. The CDR3 has 16 residues. The V end lost 3 bases, the J end lost 6 bases, and 18 bases lay between the germline ends. CDR3 sequence (DNA): TGTGCCAGCAGTGACGGGTACACAGGGTCGCCTCAGCCCCAGCATTTT. Translating gives CASSDGYTGSPQPQHF.

CDR3 nucleotides: TGTGCCTGGGAGACGGCTTACCACTACGAGCAGTACTTC. Amino acid sequence: CAWETAYHYEQYF. The chain is built from TRBV30 and TRBJ2-7; D gene uncertain. Trimming left V 5 bases short and J 3 bases short, with 14 bases between. The germline V gene has CDR1 GTSNPN and CDR2 SVGIG (reference sequence). The CDR3 runs to 13 residues.

The chain employs TRBV6-1 and TRBJ2-7, with TRBD1 matching over 8 bases. Germline lookup yields CDR1 MNHNS and CDR2 SASEGT. CDR3 length: 16 residues. The trim removed 3 bases at V and 5 bases at J, leaving 12 bases unmatched. The CDR3 DNA reads TGTGCCAGCAGTGATCTGGGGGCAGGGGGCATCGACGAGCAGTACTTC. It encodes CASSDLGAGGIDEQYF.

J is TRBJ2-7 and V is TRBV5-6; D uncertain. Germline V CDR1 and CDR2: SGHDT, YYEEEE. Trimming removed 3 bases from V and 3 bases from J, with 13 bases in between. CDR3 length: 14 residues. In DNA form, the CDR3 reads TGTGCCAGCAGCTCCGAACGGACGTACTACGAGCAGTACTTC. The encoded protein is CASSSERTYYEQYF. Full variable domain (rest looked up from reference TRBV5-6 and TRBJ2-7): DAGVTQSPTHLIKTRGQQVTLRCSPKSGHDTVSWYQQALGQGPQFIFQYYEEEERQRGNFPDRFSGHQFPNYSSELNVNALLLGDSALYLCASSSERTYYEQYFGPGTRLTVT.